This T cell receptor beta chain originates from a study of T cells expressing NK-cell markers. Looking at the study overall: Eight donors were sequenced, seven testing HCMV-seropositive and one testing seronegative.

TCRdb reprocessed the 5' RACE reads and stores each CDR3 protein as one record, lacking DNA. Recorded for this sample: 500,000 to 700,000 distinct CDR3 sequences. The CDR3 is 15 residues long. Germline V gives CDR1 SGHRS, CDR2 YFSETQ. This TCR derives from a man aged 18 to 29 in good health. The rearrangement uses TRBV5-1 and TRBJ1-5; TCRdb designates TRBD1, a call that cannot be tested without DNA. Sequenced sample: blood T cells: a sorted CD56 or NKG2C T cell subset, CD4+ or CD8+ T cells, or bulk PBMC T cells (not recorded which). The CDR3 sequence is CASSVDPGANQPQHF.